The T cell receptor beta chain under discussion was sequenced for a study of technical replicates of blood from a handful of donors. Libraries were prepared by immunoSEQ multiplex PCR; TCRdb keeps only in-frame clonotypes and omits some of them. The sample holds 85,000 to 90,000 clones; 85% to 95% are singletons and the top ten take roughly 0.25%. The CDR3 spans 16 residues. The germline V gene encodes CDR1 KGHSH and CDR2 LQKENI. V lost 5 bases, J lost 7 bases, and 16 bases stayed unmatched. The gene calls are TRBV18 and TRBJ1-1, with TRBD1 matching 7 bases. The specimen sequenced was T cells isolated from PBMCs. The origin of this receptor is a human donor in good health. The CDR3 protein is CASSGEQGTARGEAFF. Here the CDR3 DNA reads TGTGCCAGCTCAGGGGAACAGGGGACGGCCCGCGGTGAAGCTTTCTTT.